The clone carrying this T cell receptor beta chain was seen only once. Its antigen is unidentified. The record originates from a study of cytomegalovirus exposure and HLA in healthy donors. General study results and limits: Reportedly, diagnosis of cytomegalovirus status by the classifier showed high specificity and sensitivity. Rare TCR sequences dominated, though some public TCRs recurred in many donors. According to the study, roughly 160 TCR beta chains were cytomegalovirus-associated.

The assay was immunoSEQ multiplex PCR, and TCRdb's table has in-frame clones only and misses some. The top ten hold roughly a tenth of the sample, which has 150,000 to 200,000 clones, roughly 80% seen once. CDR3 length: 15 amino acids. Germline values: CDR1 KGHSH, CDR2 LQKENI. V gave up 4 bases and J gave up 0 bases, with 12 bases separating them. The specimen was PBMCs. The gene calls are TRBV18 and TRBJ1-1, with D tentatively TRBD1 (6 bases). The sequence came from a man aged 30 to 39 in good health and CMV-seropositive. The CDR3 DNA sequence: TGTGCCAGCTCACTCAACAGGGAGATGAACACTGAAGCTTTCTTT. Translated, it gives CASSLNREMNTEAFF.